This T cell receptor beta chain was recovered during a study of blood T cell repertoires in COVID-19. Across the whole study: Some COVID-19 samples were acute and others convalescent; all came from the United States, Italy and Spain. T cells, B-cell-depleted T cells, or PBMCs supplied cDNA or gDNA.

Authors' data handling: The authors estimated nucleated cell counts from reference gene primer amplification. Data came from immunoSEQ multiplex PCR; TCRdb stores just in-frame clones and leaves some out. That table furnishes V, J and clone size, whereas the DNA furnished D and trimming. The repertoire holds about 210,000 clones, with over 70% as singletons. This CDR3 has 17 amino acids. Germline loops: CDR1 SGHRS, CDR2 YFSETQ. Trimming removed 4 bases at V and 0 bases at J, with 19 bases between. This clonotype was obtained from a woman aged 45-59 years with acute or convalescent COVID-19. The chain couples TRBV5-1 to TRBJ1-2, with a tentative D call TRBD1 (5 bases). The sample taken for sequencing was peripheral blood. As DNA, the CDR3 is TGCGCCAGCAGCCTGGGTAGGGGCCTCCTCTCTAACTATGGCTACACCTTC. This translates into CASSLGRGLLSNYGYTF.